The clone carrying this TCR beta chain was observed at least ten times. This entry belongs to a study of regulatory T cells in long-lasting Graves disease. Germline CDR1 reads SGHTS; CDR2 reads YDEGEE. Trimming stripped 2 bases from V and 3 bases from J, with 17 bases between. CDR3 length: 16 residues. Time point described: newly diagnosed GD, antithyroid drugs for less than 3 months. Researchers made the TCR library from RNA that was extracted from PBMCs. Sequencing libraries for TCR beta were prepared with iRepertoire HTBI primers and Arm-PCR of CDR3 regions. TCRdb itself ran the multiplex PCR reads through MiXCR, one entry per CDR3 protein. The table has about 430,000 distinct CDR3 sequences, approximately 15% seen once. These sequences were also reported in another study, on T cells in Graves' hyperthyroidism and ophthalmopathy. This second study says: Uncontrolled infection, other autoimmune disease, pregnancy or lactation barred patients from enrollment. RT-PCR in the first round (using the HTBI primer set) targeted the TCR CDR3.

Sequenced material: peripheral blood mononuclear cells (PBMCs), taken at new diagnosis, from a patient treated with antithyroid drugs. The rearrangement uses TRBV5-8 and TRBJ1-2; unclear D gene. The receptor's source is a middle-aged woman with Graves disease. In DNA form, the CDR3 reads TGTGCCAGCAGCTTTGTCGAGACCCCGTGGGACTATGGCTACACCTTC. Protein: CASSFVETPWDYGYTF.